This T cell receptor (beta chain) was recorded in a study of blood T cell repertoires in COVID-19. The V gene end was trimmed by 0 bases and the J gene end by 7 bases; junction bases not matched to a gene: 5. Germline-derived CDR1 and CDR2 are MNHEY and SMNVEV (reference sequence). CDR3 length equals 14 residues. TCRdb's copy holds only in-frame clones and misses some; the assay was immunoSEQ multiplex PCR. The data contain some 260,000 clones, approximately 82% of them seen just once; the ten biggest clones take up 3.1%. Material for sequencing was peripheral blood. This clonotype was sampled from a woman between 18 and 30 years old with acute or convalescent COVID-19. This chain links TRBV27 with TRBJ1-1, with 7 bases that match TRBD1. CDR3: CASSLSTGNHEAFF. The CDR3 bases are TGTGCCAGCAGTTTATCGACAGGGAACCATGAAGCTTTCTTT.